The source of this T cell receptor beta chain is a study of blood T cell repertoires in COVID-19. Study summary: Samples taken during acute and convalescent COVID-19 were collected in the United States, Italy and Spain. PBMCs, B-cell-depleted T cells, or T cells provided the cDNA or gDNA that made up the material.

The CDR3 spans 16 residues. Germline lookup yields CDR1 SEHNR and CDR2 FQNEAQ (reference sequence). After removal of 5 bases from V and 0 bases from J, the junction contained 8 bases not matched to a gene. The Seattle site enrolled patients during active infection and followed them longitudinally. As handled by the study authors: Estimation of nucleated cell counts relied on the amplification of reference gene primers. The protocol was immunoSEQ multiplex PCR, while the TCRdb copy is restricted to in-frame clones and leaves out a portion. V and J calls and clone size are those listed in that table; D and trimming were worked out from the DNA. The sample lists tens of thousands of clones, roughly four fifths seen once, with approximately 12% in the top ten.

This chain connects TRBV7-9 to TRBJ2-7; 9 nucleotides align to TRBD1. The sequence was collected from a man aged 45-60 years with COVID-19, enrolled during active disease. Input material: peripheral blood. The CDR3 DNA reads as TGTGCCAGCAGCGTAGATGGGACAGGGTACTCCTACGAGCAGTACTTC. It translates to CASSVDGTGYSYEQYF.